This T cell receptor (beta chain) derives from a study of identical twins. This clonotype was found a few times. Via MiXCR, TCRdb re-called the 5' RACE reads, giving one row per CDR3 protein. The sample carries approximately 530,000 distinct CDR3 sequences, 20% to 25% recorded once. Germline loops: CDR1 ENHRY, CDR2 SYGVKD. This CDR3 is built from 13 residues. V shed 9 bases and J 2 bases; nucleotides not matched to a gene: 3. The sample was also linked to a second study, of yellow fever vaccine responses in identical twins.

This chain joins TRBV10-3 and TRBJ2-7, with 11 positions matching TRBD2. The sequencing input was CD4+ T cells sorted from blood. This receptor was identified in a young woman in good health. The CDR3 DNA sequence: TGTGCCATGACTAGCGGGGACCCCTACGAGCAGTACTTC. This gives the protein CAMTSGDPYEQYF.